The 27 T cell receptor beta chains in this list originate from one sample, sequenced in a study of T cell repertoires in cytomegalovirus infection. TCRdb used MiXCR to reprocess the reads, holding one entry per CDR3 protein. Seen here are approximately 250,000 distinct CDR3 sequences, under 8.5% observed once, and the top ten hold about 6.3%. Sequenced sample: PBMCs. The receptors come from a human donor in good health (CMV status not recorded). Some clones in this sample may be carry-over from other donors' samples.

This clonotype was seen a handful of times. The chain links TRBV5-1 to TRBJ2-1; TRBD2 is a possible D gene (6 bases). Germline CDR1 is SGHRS and CDR2 is YFSETQ. The V gene lost 0 bases and the J gene lost 4 bases, with 11 bases spanning the gap. There are 15 residues in the CDR3. The CDR3 DNA reads TGCGCCAGCAGCTTGGACGGGGGTCTTTACAATGAGCAGTTCTTC. Its protein is CASSLDGGLYNEQFF.

The table lists this clonotype with a few counts. V usage is TRBV29-1 and J usage is TRBJ1-2; 9 bases map to TRBD1. The length of the CDR3 is 17 residues. After removal of 4 bases from V and 2 bases from J, the junction contained 14 bases not matched to a gene. Germline loops: CDR1 SQVTM, CDR2 ANQGSEA. CDR3 protein: CSVVASGQGRYNYGYTF. The DNA for the CDR3 is TGCAGCGTTGTCGCGTCGGGACAGGGCAGATACAACTATGGCTACACCTTC.

This clonotype occurred many times. Germline is not matched at one junction end, which may reflect a read error. The rearrangement joins TRBV12-3 or TRBV12-4 to TRBJ1-1, with a tentative D call TRBD1 (6 bases). This CDR3 has 13 amino acids. CDR3 sequence: CASSLGGGTEAFF. CDR3 coding DNA: TGTGCCAGCAGCTTAGGGGGGGGCACTGAAGCTTTCTTT.

This clonotype was seen repeatedly, ten times or more. This chain links TRBV20-1 with TRBJ2-1; D remains unclear. With 2 bases removed from V and 0 bases from J, the gap between germline ends came to 11 bases. CDR3 length: 15 residues. Germline assignment: CDR1 DFQATT and CDR2 SNEGSKA (reference sequence). The CDR3 coding sequence is TGCAGTGCTAGATATGGTGTAAGCTCCTACAATGAGCAGTTCTTC. Protein product: CSARYGVSSYNEQFF.

Many counts were recorded for this clonotype. The chain employs TRBV28 and TRBJ1-5; tentatively, D is TRBD1 (5 bases). Germline lookup yields CDR1 MDHEN and CDR2 SYDVKM. This CDR3 has 15 residues. Trimming removed 3 bases from V and 4 bases from J, with 13 bases in between. The CDR3 reads CASSFRAGWNQPQHF. The CDR3 DNA reads TGTGCCAGCAGTTTTCGAGCAGGGTGGAATCAGCCCCAGCATTTT.

The sample holds many counts of this clonotype. V is TRBV7-8 and J is TRBJ2-2; TRBD2 matches at 9 bases. The CDR3 length is 16 residues. Germline values: CDR1 SGHVS, CDR2 FQNEAQ. V lost 4 bases to trimming and J lost 7 bases; unmatched junction nucleotides: 10. CDR3 sequence reads: CASSSLAGGGIGELFF. CDR3 coding DNA: TGTGCCAGCAGCTCTCTGGCGGGGGGGGGAATCGGGGAGCTGTTTTTT.

In this sample, this clonotype turned up many times. The J gene is TRBJ2-6, the V gene TRBV27; maybe TRBD2 (5 bases). Germline V CDR1 and CDR2: MNHEY, SMNVEV (reference sequence). The CDR3 is 16 amino acids. V was clipped by 5 bases and J by 0 bases, with 11 bases between them. CDR3 amino acids: CASSTGRLSGANVLTF. CDR3 in DNA: TGTGCCAGCAGTACGGGGAGACTCTCTGGGGCCAACGTCCTGACTTTC.

This clonotype was detected many times. The rearrangement links TRBV6-2 or TRBV6-3 to TRBJ2-7, with 7 nucleotides matching TRBD1. Germline V gives CDR1 MNHEY, CDR2 SVGEGT. The CDR3 is 14 amino acids. With V trimmed by 2 bases and J by 2 bases, 3 bases remained unmatched. This CDR3 is CASSYRTGPYEQYF. CDR3 coding DNA: TGTGCCAGCAGTTACAGGACAGGACCCTACGAGCAGTACTTC.

This clonotype has at least ten counts. A junction end diverges from the germline sequence, so it may reflect a read error. The V gene is TRBV12-3 or TRBV12-4, the J gene TRBJ1-1; D gene unclear. The length of the CDR3 is 14 residues. This CDR3 reads CASTLNGRGTEAFF. The CDR3 DNA sequence: TGTGCCAGCACTTTAAACGGACGGGGCACTGAAGCTTTCTTT.

The rearrangement uses TRBV5-6 and TRBJ2-2, with TRBD2 as a possible D gene (7 bases). Germline lookup yields CDR1 SGHDT and CDR2 YYEEEE. The CDR3 is 16 amino acids. Trimming stripped 3 bases from V and 4 bases from J, with 16 bases between. Here the CDR3 DNA reads TGTGCCAGCAGCTCCTTAGGGGGGGCTGTCACCGGGGAGCTGTTTTTT. This gives the protein CASSSLGGAVTGELFF.

This clonotype was seen many times. V gene TRBV11-1 combines with J gene TRBJ1-6; no clear D. The CDR3 has 14 residues. Germline assignment: CDR1 SGHAT and CDR2 FQDESV (reference sequence). V was pared by 6 bases and J by 6 bases, with 12 bases between. CDR3 sequence (DNA): TGTGCCAGCAGGAAAGGACGGACTAATTCACCCCTCCACTTT. It specifies CASRKGRTNSPLHF.

This clonotype was detected a few times. The chain employs TRBV5-1 and TRBJ2-1; possibly TRBD2 for D (7 bases). This CDR3 spans 13 amino acids. Per the germline V gene, CDR1 is SGHRS and CDR2 is YFSETQ. Between the trimmed V and J ends, which lost 3 bases and 7 bases, there was a span of 11 bases. The CDR3 DNA follows: TGCGCCAGCAGCTGGGGGGGGCTGAATGAGCAGTTCTTC. Translating it yields CASSWGGLNEQFF. Complete variable domain (other parts from reference TRBV5-1 and TRBJ2-1): KAGVTQTPRYLIKTRGQQVTLSCSPISGHRSVSWYQQTPGQGLQFLFEYFSETQRNKGNFPGRFSGRQFSNSRSEMNVSTLELGDSALYLCASSWGGLNEQFFGPGTRLTVL.

This clonotype was observed many times. This sequence joins TRBV10-3 and TRBJ2-3; 9 bases fit TRBD2. The CDR3 loop spans 16 amino acids. Germline V gene lookup returns CDR1 ENHRY and CDR2 SYGVKD. V lost 3 bases and J lost 2; bases outside the gene matches: 6. CDR3 loop: CAISDFSGGFTDTQYF. In nucleotides, the CDR3 is TGTGCCATCAGTGACTTTAGCGGGGGCTTCACAGATACGCAGTATTTT.

This clonotype came up many times. The genes are TRBV7-2 and TRBJ1-1; no clear D gene. The CDR3 totals 16 residues. Germline assignment: CDR1 SGHTA and CDR2 FQGNSA. Trimming took off 1 base at V and 4 bases at J, with 16 bases between the two ends. CDR3 nucleotide sequence: TGTGCCAGCAGCTTAGGGGTGTCTTTTTCAGCCACTGAAGCTTTCTTT. Protein product: CASSLGVSFSATEAFF.

The CDR3 is CASSLPGQGRGPPGELFF. DNA for the CDR3: TGTGCCAGCAGCTTACCCGGACAGGGGAGAGGCCCACCCGGGGAGCTGTTTTTT. The V gene is TRBV7-8, the J gene TRBJ2-2; TRBD1 aligns across 9 bases. Looked up from germline, CDR1 is SGHVS and CDR2 is FQNEAQ. The CDR3 has 18 amino acids. V shed 2 bases, J shed 6 bases, and the junction held 13 bases outside the gene matches.

This clonotype has ten or more counts. The V and J genes are TRBV28 and TRBJ1-1; a weak D match, TRBD1 (5 bases). V was trimmed by 5 bases and J by 4 bases, leaving 20 bases between them. Germline loops: CDR1 MDHEN, CDR2 SYDVKM. This CDR3 is built from 16 residues. Here the CDR3 reads CASSPSKGWRGTEAFF. The CDR3 DNA sequence: TGTGCCAGCAGTCCCTCCAAAGGTTGGAGGGGCACTGAAGCTTTCTTT.

At least ten counts were recorded for this clonotype. The chain is built from TRBV5-5 and TRBJ1-1, with D possibly matching TRBD1 (5 bases). CDR1 is SGHKS, CDR2 YYEKEE, per germline (reference sequence). The CDR3 totals 15 residues. V was pared by 1 base and J by 0 bases, with 10 bases between. CDR3 DNA: TGTGCCAGCAGCTTGATCACGGGACTGAACACTGAAGCTTTCTTT. This codes for CASSLITGLNTEAFF. The full variable domain, rest sourced from reference TRBV5-5 and TRBJ1-1, is DAGVTQSPTHLIKTRGQQVTLRCSPISGHKSVSWYQQVLGQGPQFIFQYYEKEERGRGNFPDRFSARQFPNYSSELNVNALLLGDSALYLCASSLITGLNTEAFFGQGTRLTVV.

This clonotype occurred many times. The rearrangement links TRBV6-1 to TRBJ2-7; TRBD1 aligns across 9 bases. This CDR3 has 16 residues. V was pared by 5 bases and J by 2 bases, with 10 bases of the junction left unmatched. Per germline, CDR1 MNHNS and CDR2 SASEGT. CDR3 DNA sequence: TGTGCCAGCAGTCTATCGCTCCGGGACAGGGCCTACGAGCAGTACTTC. This gives the protein CASSLSLRDRAYEQYF.

This clonotype occurred many times. The DNA of the CDR3 is TGCAGTGCTCATAACAGGGGGTTGAGTGGCTACACCTTC. Encoded protein: CSAHNRGLSGYTF. The J gene is TRBJ1-2, the V gene TRBV20-1; 8 nucleotides line up with TRBD1. There are 13 residues in the CDR3. Losses at the gene ends were 5 bases for V and 7 bases for J; bases not matched to a gene: 9. Germline CDR1 is DFQATT and CDR2 is SNEGSKA (reference sequence).

This clonotype showed up many times. The chain carries TRBV20-1 and TRBJ2-5; TRBD1 or TRBD2 may be the D gene (6 bases each). The V gene lost 6 bases and the J gene lost 2 bases, with 16 bases spanning the gap. The CDR3 is 14 residues long. Germline V CDR1 and CDR2: DFQATT, SNEGSKA (reference sequence). The CDR3 here is CSALMGAGQETQYF. In DNA form, the CDR3 reads TGCAGTGCCCTAATGGGGGCGGGACAAGAGACCCAGTACTTC.

Many counts were recorded for this clonotype. The chain uses TRBV14 and TRBJ2-7, with a tentative D call TRBD1 (6 bases). V was pared by 1 base and J by 7 bases, with 11 bases between. The CDR3 totals 13 residues. The germline CDR1 and CDR2 sequences are SGHDN and FVKESK. Here the CDR3 DNA reads TGTGCCAGCAGCCAAGCAGGGGCGAGGGAGCAGTACTTC. This gives the protein CASSQAGAREQYF.

This clonotype was seen at least ten times. The V call is TRBV14, the J call TRBJ1-2, with TRBD1 matching over 7 bases. After removal of 4 bases from V and 8 bases from J, the junction contained 7 bases not matched to a gene. Germline V CDR1 and CDR2: SGHDN, FVKESK. The CDR3 is 13 amino acids. The CDR3 DNA sequence: TGTGCCAGCAGCCCGGACAGGAGGAAAGGCTACACCTTC. It codes for CASSPDRRKGYTF.

At least ten counts were recorded for this clonotype. The gene calls are TRBV28 and TRBJ1-2; D call uncertain. CDR3 length: 13 amino acids. Trimming cost V 6 bases and J 8 bases, with 16 bases left between them. CDR1 and CDR2 (germline): MDHEN, SYDVKM. The CDR3 protein is CASRPSYSGGYTF. The CDR3 DNA follows: TGTGCCAGCAGGCCTTCGTATTCTGGCGGCTACACCTTC.

This clonotype was counted ten times or more. The genes are TRBV7-2 and TRBJ1-5, with D uncertain. The CDR3 sequence is 15 residues long. With 4 bases removed from V and 4 bases from J, the gap between germline ends came to 14 bases. Germline V lookup: CDR1 SGHTA, CDR2 FQGNSA. CDR3 coding DNA: TGTGCCAGCAGCTCCCAAATCGGAGCTAATCAGCCCCAGCATTTT. The encoded protein is CASSSQIGANQPQHF.

The V call is TRBV12-3 or TRBV12-4, the J call TRBJ2-5; perhaps TRBD2 as D (5 bases). This CDR3 region has 14 residues. V was shortened by 6 bases and J by 5 bases, with 16 bases between the two germline ends. In DNA, the CDR3 is TGTGCCAGCAGCGGGATCAAGTCGGGGGAGACCCAGTACTTC. Protein product: CASSGIKSGETQYF.

This clonotype showed up many times. The chain employs TRBV7-9 and TRBJ2-5, with D perhaps matching TRBD2 (6 bases). Germline V gene sequence: CDR1 SEHNR, CDR2 FQNEAQ (reference sequence). The CDR3 has 12 residues. Trimming took off 2 bases at V and 5 bases at J, with 6 bases between the two ends. CDR3 nucleotides: TGTGCCAGCAGCTTACGGGGGGAGACCCAGTACTTC. Amino acids: CASSLRGETQYF.

This clonotype was picked up many times. In DNA form, the CDR3 reads TGTGCCACCCAGCGGGGGGGCGAGAGGGTCCAGTACTTC. Encoded protein: CATQRGGERVQYF. This sequence joins TRBV7-2 and TRBJ2-5; TRBD2 matches 10 bases. The germline gives CDR1 SGHTA, CDR2 FQGNSA. J gave up 10 bases and V 10 bases, and 12 bases lay outside the gene matches. The CDR3 runs 13 residues.